This T cell receptor beta chain was profiled in a study of response to subunit inactivated influenza vaccine. General observations from the study: The authors offered the suggestion that each seasonal influenza vaccination recruits few new T cells.

About this clonotype: The antigen is unknown.

MiXCR was run by TCRdb on the RT-PCR reads, yielding one entry per CDR3 protein. This sample has approximately 290,000 distinct CDR3 sequences, with roughly 20% found just once. The origin of this receptor is a man aged 50-75 years who received an inactivated influenza vaccine. This specimen was PBMCs from blood, taken 21 months after vaccination.

The CDR3 nucleotides are TGTGCCAGCAGCTTCCAATCAGATACGCAGTATTTT. Translated, it gives CASSFQSDTQYF. This chain joins TRBV7-9 and TRBJ2-3; D not resolved. The V gene's germline CDR1 is SEHNR and CDR2 FQNEAQ (reference sequence). V was clipped by 3 bases and J by 4 bases, with 5 bases between them. This CDR3 comprises 12 residues.